This T cell receptor beta chain was recorded in a study of blood T cell repertoires in COVID-19. Study in general: Sites across the United States, Italy and Spain contributed samples from acute and convalescent COVID-19. Sources were T cells, B-cell-depleted T cells, or PBMCs; the material itself was cDNA or gDNA.

With 0 bases removed from V and 1 base from J, the gap between germline ends came to 9 bases. The CDR3 totals 16 residues. Germline CDR1 KGHDR, CDR2 SFDVKD. Methods used by the authors: Counts of nucleated cells, estimated from reference gene primer amplification, were obtained. Assay: immunoSEQ multiplex PCR; the TCRdb copy retains only in-frame clones and omits some. V, J and clone size reflect that table, while D and trimming were determined from the DNA. In the table there are approximately 240,000 clones, 82% of which are singletons. This clonotype was sampled from a woman of 80 years or more with active or convalescent COVID-19. Source material: peripheral blood. The chain has TRBV24-1 and TRBJ2-1; D may be TRBD2 (6 bases). The CDR3 reads CATSDLPGSSYNEQFF. CDR3 bases: TGTGCCACCAGTGATTTGCCCGGGAGTTCCTACAATGAGCAGTTCTTC.